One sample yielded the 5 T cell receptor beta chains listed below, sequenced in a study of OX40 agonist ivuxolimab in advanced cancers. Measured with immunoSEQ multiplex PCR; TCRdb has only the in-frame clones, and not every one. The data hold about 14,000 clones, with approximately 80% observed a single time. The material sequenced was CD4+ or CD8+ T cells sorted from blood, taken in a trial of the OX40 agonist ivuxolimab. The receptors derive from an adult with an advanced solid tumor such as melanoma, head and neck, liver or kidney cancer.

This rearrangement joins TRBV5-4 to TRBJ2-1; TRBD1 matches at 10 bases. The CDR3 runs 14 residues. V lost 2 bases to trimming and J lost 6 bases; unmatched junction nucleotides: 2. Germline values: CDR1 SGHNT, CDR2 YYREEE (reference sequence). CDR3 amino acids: CASSLRTGGNEQFF. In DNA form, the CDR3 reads TGTGCCAGCAGCTTACGGACAGGGGGCAATGAGCAGTTCTTC.

CDR3 sequence reads: CASSYSTGVQEQYF. CDR3 DNA sequence: TGTGCCAGCAGTTACTCGACAGGAGTACAAGAGCAGTACTTC. The chain employs TRBV6-5 and TRBJ2-7; D is possibly TRBD1 (6 bases). The V gene's germline CDR1 is MNHEY and CDR2 SVGAGI. Trimming cost V 0 bases and J 7 bases, with 13 bases left between them. The CDR3 totals 14 residues.

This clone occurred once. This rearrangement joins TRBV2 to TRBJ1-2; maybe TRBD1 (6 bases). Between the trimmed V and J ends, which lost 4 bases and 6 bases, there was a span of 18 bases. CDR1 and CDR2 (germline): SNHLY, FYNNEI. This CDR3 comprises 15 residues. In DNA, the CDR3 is TGTGCCAGCAGTGGGGGTATCAACAGGGAGCATGGCTACACCTTC. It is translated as CASSGGINREHGYTF.

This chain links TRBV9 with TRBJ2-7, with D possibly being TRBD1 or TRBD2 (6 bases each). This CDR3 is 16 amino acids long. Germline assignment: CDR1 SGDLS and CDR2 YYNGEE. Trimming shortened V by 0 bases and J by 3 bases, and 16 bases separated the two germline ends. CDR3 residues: CASSVEAGGGFYEQYF. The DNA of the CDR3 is TGTGCCAGCAGCGTAGAGGCCGGAGGGGGATTCTACGAGCAGTACTTC. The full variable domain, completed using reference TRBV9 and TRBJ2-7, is DSGVTQTPKHLITATGQRVTLRCSPRSGDLSVYWYQQSLDQGLQFLIQYYNGEERAKGNILERFSAQQFPDLHSELNLSSLELGDSALYFCASSVEAGGGFYEQYFGPGTRLTVT.

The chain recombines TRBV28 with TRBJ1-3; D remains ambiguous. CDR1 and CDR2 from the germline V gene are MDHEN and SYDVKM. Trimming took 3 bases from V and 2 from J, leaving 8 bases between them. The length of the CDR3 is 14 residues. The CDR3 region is CASSFIGTGNTIYF. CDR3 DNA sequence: TGTGCCAGCAGTTTCATCGGAACTGGAAACACCATATATTTT. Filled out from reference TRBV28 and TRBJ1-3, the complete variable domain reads DVKVTQSSRYLVKRTGEKVFLECVQDMDHENMFWYRQDPGLGLRLIYFSYDVKMKEKGDIPEGYSVSREKKERFSLILESASTNQTSMYLCASSFIGTGNTIYFGEGSWLTVV.